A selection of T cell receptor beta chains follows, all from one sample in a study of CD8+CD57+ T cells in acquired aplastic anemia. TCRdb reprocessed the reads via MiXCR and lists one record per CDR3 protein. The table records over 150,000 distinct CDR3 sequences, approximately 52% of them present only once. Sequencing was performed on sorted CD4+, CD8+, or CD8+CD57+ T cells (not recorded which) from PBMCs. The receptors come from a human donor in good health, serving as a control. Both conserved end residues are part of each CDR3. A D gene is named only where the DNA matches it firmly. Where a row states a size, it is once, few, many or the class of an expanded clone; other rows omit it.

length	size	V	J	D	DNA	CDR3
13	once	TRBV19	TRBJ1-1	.	TGTGCCAGTAGTATAGAGGGGGCGACTGAAGCTTTCTTT	CASSIEGATEAFF
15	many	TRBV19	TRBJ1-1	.	TGTGCCAGTAGACCCCGGGACATTCTGAACACTGAAGCTTTCTTT	CASRPRDILNTEAFF
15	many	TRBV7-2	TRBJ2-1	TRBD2	TGTGCCAGCAGCTTAGCAGCGGGGGCGCCCAATGAGCAGTTCTTC	CASSLAAGAPNEQFF
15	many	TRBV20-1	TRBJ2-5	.	TGCAGTGCACACCCGGGGGGCAGATATCAAGAGACCCAGTACTTC	CSAHPGGRYQETQYF
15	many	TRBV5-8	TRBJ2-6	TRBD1	TGTGCCAGCAGCTTCCGGGACAGGGTACCCAACGTCCTGACTTTC	CASSFRDRVPNVLTF
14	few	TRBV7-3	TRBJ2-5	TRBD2	TGTGCCAGCAGCCGGGGGGGATGGGGAGAGGCCCAGTACTTC	CASSRGGWGEAQYF
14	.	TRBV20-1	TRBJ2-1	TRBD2	TGCAGTGCTAGAGACGGCGGGGGGTACAATGAGCAGTTCTTC	CSARDGGGYNEQFF
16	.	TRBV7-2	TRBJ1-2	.	TGTGCCAGCAGCACAAACCAATACGGCAGCTCCTATGGCTACACCTTC	CASSTNQYGSSYGYTF
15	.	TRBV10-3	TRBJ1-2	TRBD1	TGTGCCATCAGTGAGTATGTATCGGGACAGAATGGCTACACCTTC	CAISEYVSGQNGYTF
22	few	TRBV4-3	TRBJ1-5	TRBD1	TGCGCCAGCAGCCAAGGAGGGGAGGTTGGGACAGGGGATCGGAAGTTTGATCAGCCCCAGCATTTT	CASSQGGEVGTGDRKFDQPQHF
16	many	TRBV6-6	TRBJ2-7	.	TGTGCCAGCAGTCAGACCGGGACTCGAATGCCCTTGGAGCAGTACTTC	CASSQTGTRMPLEQYF
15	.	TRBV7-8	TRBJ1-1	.	TGTGCCAGCAGCTTGAGGGCAGGGACGAACACTGAAGCTTTCTTT	CASSLRAGTNTEAFF
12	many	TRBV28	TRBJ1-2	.	TGTGCCAGCAGTTTGGTCGGATATGGCTACACCTTC	CASSLVGYGYTF
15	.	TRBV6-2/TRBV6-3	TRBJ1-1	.	TGTGCCAGCACCACCCGAGGGGGGGCGAACACTGAAGCTTTCTTT	CASTTRGGANTEAFF
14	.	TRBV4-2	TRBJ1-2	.	TGTGCCAGCAGCCAAGAGGGGGCTAACTATGGCTACACCTTC	CASSQEGANYGYTF
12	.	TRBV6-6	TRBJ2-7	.	TGTGCCAGCAGTCGGGCAGGGGTAGAGCAGTACTTC	CASSRAGVEQYF
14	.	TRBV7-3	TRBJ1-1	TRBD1	TGTGCCAGCGGCTTAGACAGGGCGAGCGCTGAGGCTTTCTTT	CASGLDRASAEAFF
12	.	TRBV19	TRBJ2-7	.	TGTGCCAGTGGGTCCCGGCTCTACGAGCAGTACTTC	CASGSRLYEQYF
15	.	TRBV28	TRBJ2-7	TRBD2	TGTGCCAGCAGTTTATTAAGACTAGCGGGGATCGAGCAGTACTTC	CASSLLRLAGIEQYF
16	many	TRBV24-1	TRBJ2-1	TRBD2	TGTGCCACCAGTGATCCAGCGGGGGGCGTCAACAATGAGCAGTTCTTC	CATSDPAGGVNNEQFF
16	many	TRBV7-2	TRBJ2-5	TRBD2	TGTGCCAGCAGCTTTGGGACTAGCGGGGGCCAAGAGACCCAGTACTTC	CASSFGTSGGQETQYF
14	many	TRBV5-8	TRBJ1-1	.	TGTGCCAGCAGCTTGGACCAGGGAGGGACTGAAGCTTTCTTT	CASSLDQGGTEAFF
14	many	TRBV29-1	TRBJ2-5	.	TGCAGCGTCGAACTCGGGACCAACCAAGAGACCCAGTACTTC	CSVELGTNQETQYF
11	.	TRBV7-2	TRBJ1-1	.	TGTGCCAGCAGCTCGGGGGCTCGGGCTTTCTTT	CASSSGARAFF
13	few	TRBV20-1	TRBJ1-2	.	TGCAGTGCTAGAGATTTAAGTTACTATGGCTACACCTTC	CSARDLSYYGYTF
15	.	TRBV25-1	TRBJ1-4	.	TGTGCCAGCAGTGAATCCGGCCAGTTACGAGAAAAACTGTTTTTT	CASSESGQLREKLFF
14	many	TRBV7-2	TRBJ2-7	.	TGTGCCAGCAGCTCTAATAGGGAAGACTACGAGCAGTACTTC	CASSSNREDYEQYF
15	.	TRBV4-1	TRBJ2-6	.	TGCGCCAGCAGCCAGCAAAACTCTGGGGCCAACGTCCTGACTTTC	CASSQQNSGANVLTF
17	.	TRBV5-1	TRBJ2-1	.	TGCGCCAGCAGCTTGGGGGGCGCGTCAAAAGCCTACGATGAGCAGTTCTTC	CASSLGGASKAYDEQFF
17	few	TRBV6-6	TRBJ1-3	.	TGTGCCGTGGCCGCGGGCCCGCCCGAGGGCTCTGGAAACACCATATATTTT	CAVAAGPPEGSGNTIYF